This T cell receptor (beta chain) emerged from a study of cytomegalovirus exposure and HLA in healthy donors. Study-wide points: When presence/absence was analysed, sequencing depth was taken to be roughly uniform across donors.

Details on this clone: Its antigen is not identified.

This CDR3 has 16 amino acids. Per germline, CDR1 MGHRA and CDR2 YSYEKL. V shed 0 bases and J shed 0 bases, with 12 bases lying between them. In the PCR, 60 Vbeta and 13 Jbeta primers were used. Clones were read by immunoSEQ multiplex PCR, and TCRdb kept only the in-frame ones, dropping some. Of about 170,000 clones in the sample, roughly 80% were seen once. The sample comprised PBMCs. The sequence was obtained from a male donor in good health and CMV-seronegative. The chain couples TRBV4-1 to TRBJ2-7, with D perhaps matching TRBD1 (5 bases). Here the CDR3 reads CASSQETPQGSYEQYF. In DNA, the CDR3 is TGCGCCAGCAGCCAAGAAACTCCTCAGGGCTCCTACGAGCAGTACTTC.